This is a list of T cell receptor beta chains from one sample in a study of blood T cell repertoires in COVID-19. Using immunoSEQ multiplex PCR, the repertoire was profiled, and TCRdb retains in-frame clones only, with some absent. The profile shows 250,000 or so clones, roughly 89% of them singletons. The source material was peripheral blood. The receptors were sampled from a middle-aged woman who had recovered from COVID-19. CDR3s include the opening cysteine and the closing phenylalanine or tryptophan. D genes are given only for firm matches. Not all rows give a size; the values are once, few, many and, for expanded clones, a class.

D gene,V gene,J gene,CDR3 length,clone size,CDR3 DNA,CDR3 protein
TRBD1,TRBV27,TRBJ2-1,16,once,TGTGCCAGCAGTTTATTAGGGACAGGCTCCTACAATGAGCAGTTCTTC,CASSLLGTGSYNEQFF
TRBD1,TRBV11-1,TRBJ2-5,13,.,TGTGCCAGCAGCTCGGGACAGGGGGAGACCCAGTACTTC,CASSSGQGETQYF
.,TRBV27,TRBJ1-6,21,once,TGTGCCAGCAGCCGCCATACGGCCGGGGGGCAGGGAAGCTCCTATAATTCACCCCTCCACTTT,CASSRHTAGGQGSSYNSPLHF
TRBD1,TRBV5-1,TRBJ2-5,15,.,TGCGCCAGCAGCTTTCAACCAGGGGGCCAAGAGACCCAGTACTTC,CASSFQPGGQETQYF
TRBD2,TRBV28,TRBJ2-4,16,.,TGTGCCAGCAGTTTAACTGTTAGCGGGAGTTTTGACATTCAGTACTTC,CASSLTVSGSFDIQYF
TRBD1,TRBV7-8,TRBJ2-5,16,once,TGTGCCAGCAGCCAACGCCGAGGGACAGGGAGGGAGACCCAGTACTTC,CASSQRRGTGRETQYF
TRBD1,TRBV28,TRBJ2-1,17,.,TGTGCCAGCAGCTCTACGGGGACAGGGGGCCTGGACAATGAGCAGTTCTTC,CASSSTGTGGLDNEQFF
TRBD1,TRBV19,TRBJ2-7,15,.,TGTGCCAGTAGTATCGCCGGGACAGGGGAATACGAGCAGTACTTC,CASSIAGTGEYEQYF
TRBD2,TRBV11-3,TRBJ2-2,17,once,TGTGCCAGCAGCTCCAACCCGACTAGCGGGGGGACCGGGGAGCTGTTTTTT,CASSSNPTSGGTGELFF
.,TRBV6-2/TRBV6-3,TRBJ1-1,16,.,TGTGCCAGCAGTTACCCCCTCCGGGGACACAACACTGAAGCTTTCTTT,CASSYPLRGHNTEAFF
TRBD1,TRBV7-9,TRBJ2-7,14,.,TGTGCCAGCAGCTTAGGTCAGGGGGTTTCCGAGCAGTACTTC,CASSLGQGVSEQYF
.,TRBV27,TRBJ2-7,14,.,TGTGCCAGCTCCAACAGGGAAAAAAACTACGAGCAGTACTTC,CASSNREKNYEQYF
.,TRBV19,TRBJ2-5,12,.,TGTGCCAGTAGTATCCCTCGAGAGACCCAGTACTTC,CASSIPRETQYF
.,TRBV28,TRBJ1-3,16,.,TGTGCCAGCAGTTTCCGCGGGAGCTTAACTGGAAACACCATATATTTT,CASSFRGSLTGNTIYF
TRBD1,TRBV5-4,TRBJ1-2,14,once,TGTGCCAGCAGCAGTAAACAGGGGAACTATGGCTACACCTTC,CASSSKQGNYGYTF
TRBD1,TRBV14,TRBJ1-4,17,few,TGTGCCAGCAGCCGAGGATACAACAGGGGCCTTAATGAAAAACTGTTTTTT,CASSRGYNRGLNEKLFF
TRBD2,TRBV5-1,TRBJ2-3,14,.,TGCGCCAGCAGCACTAGCGGGAGTATGGATACGCAGTATTTT,CASSTSGSMDTQYF
.,TRBV3-1/TRBV3-2,TRBJ1-2,15,.,TGTGCCAGCAGCTACACAGCTCCGGATAACTATGGCTACACCTTC,CASSYTAPDNYGYTF
.,TRBV30,TRBJ2-2,19,.,TGTGCCTGGAGTGTACCGTACGTACAGGGAAGACCGAACACCGGGGAGCTGTTTTTT,CAWSVPYVQGRPNTGELFF
TRBD1,TRBV9,TRBJ1-4,14,.,TGTGCCAGCAGCGAACGACAGGGGAGTGAAAAACTGTTTTTT,CASSERQGSEKLFF
TRBD2,TRBV7-2,TRBJ2-7,15,.,TGTGCCAGCAGCACCCGACTAGCGGGACAGGGCGAGCAGTACTTC,CASSTRLAGQGEQYF
.,TRBV6-4,TRBJ2-3,15,.,TGTGCCAGCAGTGACTCGGCGGGCCGAACAGATACGCAGTATTTT,CASSDSAGRTDTQYF